This TCR beta chain was recorded in a study of blood T cell repertoires in COVID-19. Study context: The study drew acute and convalescent COVID-19 samples from the United States, Italy and Spain. From T cells, B-cell-depleted T cells, or PBMCs came the material, which was cDNA or gDNA.

Sequencing used immunoSEQ multiplex PCR; TCRdb keeps in-frame clones, though not all of them. This sample carries a few hundred thousand clones, roughly 89% of them seen once, and the ten largest clones take almost 9.5%. Cohort 3 recovered donors had two negative PCRs, clearance, or symptom resolution. Germline V gene sequence: CDR1 MNHNS, CDR2 SASEGT. Losses at the gene ends were 4 bases for V and 2 bases for J; bases not matched to a gene: 9. The CDR3 has 18 amino acids. The sample comprised PBMCs or T cells enriched from blood (not recorded which). The rearrangement uses TRBV6-1 and TRBJ2-2; 11 bases match TRBD2. The receptor's source is a woman aged 25-40 years who had recovered from COVID-19. CDR3 in amino acids: CASSGRELAGVNTGELFF. The CDR3 nucleotides are TGTGCCAGCAGTGGAAGAGAACTAGCGGGAGTAAACACCGGGGAGCTGTTTTTT.